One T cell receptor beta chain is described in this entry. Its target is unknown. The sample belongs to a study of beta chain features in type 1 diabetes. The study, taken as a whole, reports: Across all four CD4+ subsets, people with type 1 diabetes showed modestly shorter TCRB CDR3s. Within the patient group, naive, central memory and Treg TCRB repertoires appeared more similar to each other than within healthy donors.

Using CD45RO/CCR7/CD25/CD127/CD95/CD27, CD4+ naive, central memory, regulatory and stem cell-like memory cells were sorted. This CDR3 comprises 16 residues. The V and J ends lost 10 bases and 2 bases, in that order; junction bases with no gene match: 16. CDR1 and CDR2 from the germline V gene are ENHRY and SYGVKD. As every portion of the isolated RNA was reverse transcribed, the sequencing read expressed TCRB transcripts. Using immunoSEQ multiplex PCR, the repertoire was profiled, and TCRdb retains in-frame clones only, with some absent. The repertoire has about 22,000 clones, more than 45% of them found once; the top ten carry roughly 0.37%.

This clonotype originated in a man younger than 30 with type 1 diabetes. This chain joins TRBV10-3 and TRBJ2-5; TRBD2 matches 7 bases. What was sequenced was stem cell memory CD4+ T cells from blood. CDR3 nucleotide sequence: TGTGCCACCGGCGGCAGTCCAGCGGGGATACAAGAGACCCAGTACTTC. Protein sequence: CATGGSPAGIQETQYF.